This TCR beta chain derives from a study of memory CD4+ T cells and cytomegalovirus serostatus. Overall study context: Healthy Belgian adult donors included 9 or 10 CMV-positive and approximately 25 CMV-negative people.

Original processing notes: After removing out-of-frame reads, around 2,000,000 distinct TCRbeta sequences remained. Sequencing was performed with immunoSEQ multiplex PCR; in TCRdb, only in-frame clones are kept and a portion is missing. V and J calls and clone size come straight from that table; D and trimming were deduced from the DNA. This table has roughly 86,000 clones, under 90% appearing once. The CDR3 loop spans 14 amino acids. The germline V gene has CDR1 SGHVS and CDR2 FNYEAQ. Trimming cost V 0 bases and J 4 bases, with 9 bases left between them. Single viable CD3+CD4+CD8-CD45RO+ cells were sorted as the memory CD4+ T cells. Serum IgG to CMV pp150, pp28, p38 and p52 defined serostatus. A note on this clone: Its specificity is not known.

Study-wide results and limits: Repertoires predicted CMV serostatus with median bootstrapped AUC of about 0.96.

The V gene is TRBV7-6, the J gene TRBJ2-5; D gene uncertain. Sequencing was performed on memory CD4+ T cells from blood. This TCR was sampled from an adult in good health and CMV-seropositive. CDR3 bases: TGTGCCAGCAGCTTAGCGGGGTCTCGAGAGACCCAGTACTTC. Its translation is CASSLAGSRETQYF.